The 32 T cell receptor beta chains below all came from one sample that was sequenced in a study of PD-L1 blockade in urothelial cancer. This table comes from immunoSEQ multiplex PCR, and its TCRdb copy is limited to in-frame clones, with some not included. The table has approximately 93,000 clones, 70% to 90% seen once; the top ten hold under 8.5%. The time point here: peripheral blood 6 weeks after treatment start. Sample: PBMCs, taken around atezolizumab (anti-PD-L1) treatment. Receptors originate from a man between 65 and 85 years old with urothelial cancer.

V and J are TRBV19 and TRBJ1-2; TRBD1 is a possible D gene (6 bases). CDR3 length equals 13 residues. Germline V CDR1 and CDR2: LNHDA, SQIVND (reference sequence). V gave up 10 bases and J gave up 2 bases, with 14 bases separating them. DNA for the CDR3: TGTGCCATCAGGGGCGGGGGGAACTATGGCTACACCTTC. It yields the protein CAIRGGGNYGYTF.

The chain joins TRBV7-3 to TRBJ2-3, with 8 positions matching TRBD2. J was trimmed by 4 bases and V by 4 bases; bases with no gene match: 4. This CDR3 contains 14 residues. The germline V gene has CDR1 SGHTA and CDR2 FQGTGA. In nucleotides, the CDR3 is TGTGCCAGCAGCTCGGGGGGGGCCTCAGATACGCAGTATTTT. Residues: CASSSGGASDTQYF.

J is TRBJ1-1 and V is TRBV6-5, with no clear D. Between the trimmed V and J ends, which lost 2 bases and 4 bases, there was a span of 11 bases. This CDR3 has 14 residues. Looked up from germline, CDR1 is MNHEY and CDR2 is SVGAGI. The CDR3 bases are TGTGCCAGCAGTTACGGAGGCCGAAGCACTGAAGCTTTCTTT. Translating gives CASSYGGRSTEAFF.

CDR3 in DNA: TGTGCCAGCAGCTTGGACACCGGAAACACCATATATTTT. It codes for CASSLDTGNTIYF. The rearrangement uses TRBV5-5 and TRBJ1-3; D not resolved. Deletions cut 0 bases from V and 4 bases from J, with 5 bases between. CDR3 length equals 13 residues. Germline CDR1 is SGHKS and CDR2 is YYEKEE (reference sequence).

The rearrangement links TRBV5-5 to TRBJ2-7; D is unresolved. V was pared by 4 bases and J by 3 bases, with 11 bases between. CDR1 SGHKS and CDR2 YYEKEE come from the germline V gene (reference sequence). CDR3 length: 13 residues. CDR3 region: CASSLTGYYEQYF. CDR3 DNA sequence: TGTGCCAGCAGCCTGACGGGTTACTACGAGCAGTACTTC.

This chain links TRBV10-3 with TRBJ2-1; 9 nucleotides line up with TRBD2. The CDR3 is 14 residues long. In germline, CDR1 is ENHRY, CDR2 SYGVKD. After removal of 4 bases from V and 4 bases from J, the junction contained 2 bases not matched to a gene. This chain's CDR3 is CAISATSGYNEQFF. In nucleotides, the CDR3 is TGTGCCATCAGTGCGACTAGCGGTTACAATGAGCAGTTCTTC.

The genes are TRBV15 and TRBJ1-4, with a possible D match to TRBD1 (5 bases). From germline, CDR1 is LNHNV and CDR2 YYDKDF (reference sequence). The ends were cut back, 1 base at V and 5 bases at J, with 11 bases in the middle. The CDR3 consists of 15 residues. CDR3 region: CATSRGGGGNEKLFF. In DNA form, the CDR3 reads TGTGCCACCAGCAGAGGGGGGGGAGGGAATGAAAAACTGTTTTTT.

This clone showed up just once. V is TRBV6-1 and J is TRBJ2-1; 7 positions match TRBD2. The CDR3 runs to 15 residues. Germline CDR1 reads MNHNS; CDR2 reads SASEGT. V trimming: 5 bases; J trimming: 7 bases; junction bases outside the gene matches: 11. CDR3 in DNA: TGTGCCAGCAGTCTTAGACTAGCCCGAGGAAATGAGCAGTTCTTC. Protein: CASSLRLARGNEQFF.

CDR3 DNA: TGTGCCAGCAGTTTAACCCTGGCAGGGGGCTACACCTTC. Its protein product is CASSLTLAGGYTF. This chain links TRBV28 with TRBJ1-2, with D possibly matching TRBD1 (5 bases). The CDR3 totals 13 residues. Between the trimmed V and J ends, which lost 2 bases and 8 bases, there was a span of 12 bases. CDR1 and CDR2 (germline): MDHEN, SYDVKM.

There are many counts of this clone. The rearrangement links TRBV2 to TRBJ1-2; 7 nucleotides line up with TRBD1. The CDR3 covers 14 residues. After removal of 4 bases from V and 4 bases from J, the junction contained 6 bases not matched to a gene. Per germline, CDR1 SNHLY and CDR2 FYNNEI. CDR3 nucleotide sequence: TGTGCCAGCAGTGGAGGGGACAGATTCTATGGCTACACCTTC. It is translated as CASSGGDRFYGYTF.

In its sample, this clone was seen a few times. V gene TRBV15 combines with J gene TRBJ1-6, with D unclear. V shed 2 bases and J shed 6 bases, with 8 bases lying between them. The CDR3 covers 14 residues. In germline, CDR1 is LNHNV, CDR2 YYDKDF (reference sequence). Written as DNA, the CDR3 is TGTGCCACCAGCAGATCCCGGGGTAATTCACCCCTCCACTTT. It is translated as CATSRSRGNSPLHF. Complete variable domain (other parts from reference TRBV15 and TRBJ1-6): DAMVIQNPRYQVTQFGKPVTLSCSQTLNHNVMYWYQQKSSQAPKLLFHYYDKDFNNEADTPDNFQSRRPNTSFCFLDIRSPGLGDTAMYLCATSRSRGNSPLHFGNGTRLTVT.

This clone came up many times. V and J are TRBV13 and TRBJ2-7; 7 bases map to TRBD1. This CDR3 region has 12 residues. CDR1 and CDR2 (germline): PRHDT, FYEKMQ (reference sequence). The V and J ends lost 3 bases and 6 bases, in that order; junction bases with no gene match: 2. The CDR3 here is CASSLTGSEQYF. CDR3 nucleotides: TGTGCCAGCAGCTTGACAGGGAGCGAGCAGTACTTC.

This chain joins TRBV27 and TRBJ2-7, with D possibly TRBD2 on 7 matching bases. Germline V CDR1 and CDR2: MNHEY, SMNVEV (reference sequence). This CDR3 region has 16 residues. With 8 bases removed from V and 4 bases from J, the gap between germline ends came to 24 bases. For the CDR3, the DNA is TGTGCCAGCGGGGAGGGTGGACAGACTCTAATGTACGAGCAGTACTTC. Amino acids: CASGEGGQTLMYEQYF.

The chain is built from TRBV5-1 and TRBJ2-3; possibly TRBD2 for D (7 bases). The CDR3 consists of 15 residues. Trimming took 3 bases from V and 0 from J, leaving 11 bases between them. From germline, CDR1 is SGHRS and CDR2 YFSETQ. The CDR3 DNA reads as TGCGCCAGCAGCTCGGGGGGCACTAGCACAGATACGCAGTATTTT. Its protein product is CASSSGGTSTDTQYF.

V gene TRBV11-3 combines with J gene TRBJ2-3; possibly TRBD1 for D (6 bases). The CDR3 loop spans 14 amino acids. Trimming removed 3 bases at V and 2 bases at J, with 9 bases between. The germline V gene encodes CDR1 SGHNT and CDR2 YENEEA. The CDR3 region is CASSFRTDTDTQYF. CDR3 DNA sequence: TGTGCCAGCAGCTTTCGGACAGACACAGATACGCAGTATTTT.

This clone turned up a few times. The J gene is TRBJ2-3, the V gene TRBV5-1, with 9 bases matching TRBD2. This CDR3 has 15 amino acids. Germline CDR1 is SGHRS and CDR2 is YFSETQ. Trimming cost V 4 bases and J 4 bases; bases outside gene matches: 7. This CDR3 reads CASSAGGLHSDTQYF. The CDR3 DNA is TGCGCCAGCAGCGCGGGAGGGCTCCACTCAGATACGCAGTATTTT.

This chain uses TRBV6-6 with TRBJ1-1, with D uncertain. The length of the CDR3 is 12 residues. With 10 bases removed from V and 3 bases from J, the gap between germline ends came to 12 bases. The germline CDR1 and CDR2 sequences are MNHNY and SVGAGI (reference sequence). CDR3 bases: TGTGCCACTGGAGTACTGGACACTGAAGCTTTCTTT. It translates to CATGVLDTEAFF.

V is TRBV6-1 and J is TRBJ1-4, with a tentative D call TRBD1 (6 bases). Germline V gene lookup returns CDR1 MNHNS and CDR2 SASEGT. The V and J ends lost 4 bases and 8 bases respectively, with 20 bases between them. This CDR3 region has 16 residues. CDR3 in amino acids: CASSGQGRFVREKLFF. CDR3 coding DNA: TGTGCCAGCAGTGGGCAGGGGAGATTCGTTAGGGAAAAACTGTTTTTT.

This chain links TRBV20-1 with TRBJ2-3, with TRBD2 identical over 10 bases. The trim removed 7 bases at V and 8 bases at J, leaving 3 bases unmatched. The CDR3 spans 11 residues. Germline assignment: CDR1 DFQATT and CDR2 SNEGSKA (reference sequence). In nucleotides, the CDR3 is TGCAGTGGTCCTAGCGGGGGTACGCAGTATTTT. This gives the protein CSGPSGGTQYF.

The rearrangement links TRBV2 to TRBJ2-7; 7 bases map to TRBD1. CDR3 length: 13 amino acids. Germline V gene lookup returns CDR1 SNHLY and CDR2 FYNNEI. The J segment lost 6 bases and the V segment lost 7 bases, leaving 9 bases of the junction unmatched. CDR3 protein: CASTQGQIGEQYF. DNA for the CDR3: TGTGCCAGCACCCAGGGACAGATCGGCGAGCAGTACTTC.

The chain has TRBV5-6 and TRBJ2-7, with 7 bases aligning to TRBD1. CDR1 SGHDT and CDR2 YYEEEE come from the germline V gene. V lost 4 bases, J lost 2 bases, and 12 bases stayed unmatched. The CDR3 covers 16 residues. The CDR3 loop is CASSTLNRGCAYEQYF. The CDR3 DNA sequence: TGTGCCAGCAGCACCTTGAACAGGGGTTGCGCCTACGAGCAGTACTTC.

CDR3 residues: CSAGQGASYNEQFF. In DNA form, the CDR3 reads TGCAGCGCTGGACAGGGGGCTTCCTACAATGAGCAGTTCTTC. The rearrangement uses TRBV29-1 and TRBJ2-1, with TRBD1 matching over 11 bases. CDR1 SQVTM and CDR2 ANQGSEA come from the germline V gene. V lost 7 bases, J lost 1 base, and 3 bases stayed unmatched. CDR3 length: 14 residues.

The genes are TRBV5-4 and TRBJ2-7; 7 bases agree with TRBD2. Per the germline V gene, CDR1 is SGHNT and CDR2 is YYREEE (reference sequence). The CDR3 runs 16 residues. Unmatched junction bases numbered 10, after V lost 0 bases and J lost 4 bases. The CDR3 loop is CASSLERGRNNYEQYF. The CDR3 nucleotides are TGTGCCAGCAGCTTGGAGCGGGGCAGGAACAATTACGAGCAGTACTTC.

The V gene is TRBV7-3, the J gene TRBJ1-4; the D is unclear. V lost 5 bases, J lost 7 bases, and 8 bases lay in between. The CDR3 contains 12 residues. CDR1 SGHTA and CDR2 FQGTGA come from the germline V gene. The CDR3 reads CASSPRGEKLFF. The CDR3 nucleotides are TGTGCCAGCAGCCCCCGGGGTGAAAAACTGTTTTTT.

The rearrangement uses TRBV7-9 and TRBJ1-2, with TRBD1 matching 7 bases. The length of the CDR3 is 14 residues. CDR1 and CDR2 from the germline V gene are SEHNR and FQNEAQ (reference sequence). The V segment lost 5 bases and the J segment 6 bases; nucleotides outside the gene matches: 9. The CDR3, as DNA: TGTGCCAGCAGCCCGCAGGGGGGAAGCGATGGCTACACCTTC. Translation: CASSPQGGSDGYTF.

The J gene is TRBJ1-5, the V gene TRBV6-1; 8 nucleotides line up with TRBD1. The CDR3 has 14 residues. The germline CDR1 and CDR2 sequences are MNHNS and SASEGT. Trimming removed 5 bases from V and 6 bases from J; junction bases left unmatched: 6. The CDR3 DNA follows: TGTGCCAGCAGTTCGACAGGGGTGGTTCAGCCCCAGCATTTT. It is translated as CASSSTGVVQPQHF.

This clone was observed a few times. The J gene is TRBJ1-1, the V gene TRBV6-5; D is perhaps TRBD1 (6 bases). Per the germline V gene, CDR1 is MNHEY and CDR2 is SVGAGI. This CDR3 has 11 amino acids. Trimming cost V 10 bases and J 5 bases, with 11 bases left between them. CDR3 nucleotides: TGTGCCACCAAAACAGGGACTGAAGCTTTCTTT. Its protein is CATKTGTEAFF.

V is TRBV7-2 and J is TRBJ2-5; 10 nucleotides match TRBD2. V dropped 5 bases and J dropped 2; count of bases not matched to a gene: 5. The CDR3 has 15 amino acids. Germline loops: CDR1 SGHTA, CDR2 FQGNSA. The CDR3 reads CASSPGLAEQETQYF. The CDR3 nucleotides read TGTGCCAGCAGCCCAGGACTAGCGGAACAAGAGACCCAGTACTTC.

V and J are TRBV11-2 and TRBJ2-7; no definite D call. Trimming cost V 2 bases and J 7 bases, with 6 bases left between them. CDR3 length: 11 amino acids. CDR1 is SGHAT, CDR2 FQNNGV, per germline. The CDR3 nucleotides read TGTGCCAGCAGCTTAATAGAGGAGCAGTACTTC. Its protein is CASSLIEEQYF.

The V call is TRBV27, the J call TRBJ2-7; maybe TRBD1 (5 bases). From germline, CDR1 is MNHEY and CDR2 SMNVEV (reference sequence). Trimming took 1 base from V and 0 from J, leaving 7 bases between them. The CDR3 has 14 amino acids. The chain's CDR3 is CASSLFQGSYEQYF. In nucleotides, the CDR3 is TGTGCCAGCAGTTTATTTCAGGGCTCCTACGAGCAGTACTTC.

V usage is TRBV4-2 and J usage is TRBJ2-5; 8 positions match TRBD1. CDR1 and CDR2 (germline): LGHNA, YNFKEQ. Germline trimming cut 3 bases from V and 5 bases from J; bases unmatched to any gene: 5. This CDR3 comprises 14 residues. In DNA form, the CDR3 reads TGTGCCAGCAGCCAGGGGACAGGTAGGGAGACCCAGTACTTC. It translates to CASSQGTGRETQYF.

A note on this clone: Other DNA sequences from this sample encode an identical CDR3 as well. The rearrangement joins TRBV2 to TRBJ2-7, with 7 bases identical to TRBD2. The length of the CDR3 is 13 residues. CDR1 and CDR2 (germline): SNHLY, FYNNEI. The J segment lost 9 bases and the V segment lost 3 bases, leaving 8 bases of the junction unmatched. The CDR3 reads CASSDLTGGPQYF. The CDR3 coding sequence is TGTGCCAGCAGTGATCTGACGGGAGGTCCGCAGTACTTC.